These 15 T cell receptor beta chains share one sample of origin, sequenced in a study of T cell responses to AZD1222 COVID-19 vaccine. Method: immunoSEQ multiplex PCR; TCRdb's copy keeps in-frame clones and lacks some. Here the sample spans 200,000 or so clones, approximately 94% being singletons. The sequencing here drew on peripheral blood, taken on day 0 of MenACWY control vaccination. These receptor sequences come from an adult in good health.

This clone was seen more than once but under ten times. V usage is TRBV21-1 and J usage is TRBJ2-1. TRBV21-1 is a documented pseudogene. The CDR3 extends over 18 amino acids. The CDR3 nucleotides read TGTGCCAGCAGCAAAGTACCCCCGGCAGTTGGGTCAAACGGTGAGCAGTTCTTC. Residues: CASSKVPPAVGSNGEQFF.

The chain has TRBV6-5 and TRBJ1-1; D is perhaps TRBD1 (6 bases). The CDR3 is 14 residues long. Trimming took off 7 bases at V and 11 bases at J, with 23 bases between the two ends. Germline V gives CDR1 MNHEY, CDR2 SVGAGI. CDR3 nucleotides: TGTGCCAGCACCGGAGGGGGGGGAGGGGCGAGTGCTTTCTTT. It is translated as CASTGGGGGASAFF.

The chain recombines TRBV11-2 with TRBJ2-5; D is undetermined. Per the germline V gene, CDR1 is SGHAT and CDR2 is FQNNGV. This CDR3 spans 12 amino acids. V was pared by 4 bases and J by 4 bases, with 7 bases between. DNA of the CDR3: TGTGCCAGCAGCTCTGATGGAGAGACCCAGTACTTC. This translates into CASSSDGETQYF.

This chain links TRBV7-9 with TRBJ1-6; maybe TRBD1 (5 bases). Germline lookup yields CDR1 SEHNR and CDR2 FQNEAQ (reference sequence). The CDR3 runs to 14 residues. The germline V and J ends were trimmed by 5 bases and 8 bases, with 13 bases remaining between them. The CDR3 here is CASSQSGIYSPLHF. The CDR3 DNA reads as TGTGCCAGCAGCCAGTCAGGGATATATTCACCCCTCCACTTT.

The genes are TRBV3-1 (or the pseudogene TRBV3-2) and TRBJ1-2; no definite D call. The CDR3 length is 14 residues. Germline V CDR1 and CDR2: LGHDT, YNNKEL (reference sequence). V lost 0 bases, J lost 3 bases, and 8 bases lay in between. The CDR3 reads CASSQEGLDYGYTF. The CDR3 DNA reads TGTGCCAGCAGCCAAGAAGGACTGGACTATGGCTACACCTTC.

Concerning this clone itself: A junction end diverges from the germline sequence, so it may reflect a read error. The chain has TRBV13 and TRBJ2-7; 7 bases fit TRBD1. Germline CDR1 is PRHDT and CDR2 is FYEKMQ (reference sequence). This CDR3 is built from 14 residues. The CDR3 is CASTLNRGSYEQYF. The CDR3, as DNA: TGTGCCAGCACCTTAAACAGGGGATCCTACGAGCAGTACTTC.

The chain couples TRBV6-2 or TRBV6-3 to TRBJ1-1; TRBD1 might be the D (5 bases). Trimming removed 6 bases at V and 5 bases at J, with 13 bases between. Germline V gene data show CDR1 as MNHEY and CDR2 as SVGEGT. The CDR3 sequence is 13 residues long. Written as DNA, the CDR3 is TGTGCCAGCAGCCAGTTGGGGCGGACTGAAGCTTTCTTT. Translation gives CASSQLGRTEAFF.

Note on this clone: This CDR3 is also generated by other DNA sequences in the sample. The V call is TRBV5-1, the J call TRBJ1-3, with D possibly TRBD1 on 6 matching bases. V was clipped by 0 bases and J by 3 bases, with 7 bases between them. The CDR3 runs 14 residues. The germline gives CDR1 SGHRS, CDR2 YFSETQ. CDR3 bases: TGCGCCAGCAGCTTGGAACAGGGTGGAAACACCATATATTTT. It specifies CASSLEQGGNTIYF.

The chain employs TRBV10-1 and TRBJ2-5; D gene unclear. Between the trimmed V and J ends, which lost 7 bases and 7 bases, there was a span of 13 bases. The length of the CDR3 is 12 residues. Germline-derived CDR1 and CDR2 are WNHNN and SYGVQD (reference sequence). The CDR3 is CASIPAPATQYF. CDR3 DNA: TGCGCCAGCATCCCGGCCCCAGCGACCCAGTACTTC.

V usage is TRBV18 and J usage is TRBJ2-2, with 9 bases that match TRBD1. The CDR3 loop spans 20 amino acids. V was pared by 4 bases and J by 0 bases, with 15 bases of the junction left unmatched. Germline values: CDR1 KGHSH, CDR2 LQKENI. The CDR3 is CASSRTGTGRLPSNTGELFF. CDR3 nucleotide sequence: TGTGCCAGCTCACGTACCGGGACAGGGAGGCTACCATCGAACACCGGGGAGCTGTTTTTT. Filled out from reference TRBV18 and TRBJ2-2, the complete variable domain reads NAGVMQNPRHLVRRRGQEARLRCSPMKGHSHVYWYRQLPEEGLKFMVYLQKENIIDESGMPKERFSAEFPKEGPSILRIQQVVRGDSAAYFCASSRTGTGRLPSNTGELFFGEGSRLTVL.

J is TRBJ1-1 and V is TRBV6-5; a possible D gene is TRBD1 (5 bases). CDR1 is MNHEY, CDR2 SVGAGI, per germline. V was pared by 9 bases and J by 1 base, with 18 bases between. This CDR3 spans 15 amino acids. The CDR3 DNA reads TGTGCCAGTGGGACGGCCTCGGGTAGGAACACTGAAGCTTTCTTT. It yields the protein CASGTASGRNTEAFF.

The V and J genes are TRBV6-5 and TRBJ1-1, with 9 bases lining up with TRBD1. V lost 5 bases, J lost 1 base, and 2 bases stayed unmatched. The germline V gene encodes CDR1 MNHEY and CDR2 SVGAGI. The CDR3 contains 14 residues. CDR3 nucleotide sequence: TGTGCCAGCAGTCCGGACAGGGGGAACACTGAAGCTTTCTTT. It translates to CASSPDRGNTEAFF.

V gene TRBV5-4 combines with J gene TRBJ2-5; D gene unclear. The CDR3 is 11 residues long. V was cut by 1 base and J by 7 bases, with 5 bases left in between. Germline loops: CDR1 SGHNT, CDR2 YYREEE (reference sequence). The CDR3 DNA sequence: TGTGCCAGCAGCTTGTCGGGGACCCAGTACTTC. Amino acid sequence: CASSLSGTQYF.

This chain links TRBV7-2 with TRBJ1-1; D is undetermined. The germline V gene encodes CDR1 SGHTA and CDR2 FQGNSA. This CDR3 spans 15 amino acids. V was trimmed by 1 base and J by 1 base, leaving 10 bases between them. CDR3 protein: CASSLGLRTNTEAFF. The CDR3 DNA is TGTGCCAGCAGCTTAGGTCTCAGGACGAACACTGAAGCTTTCTTT. Looking up the rest from reference TRBV7-2 and TRBJ1-1 gives the full variable domain: GAGVSQSPSNKVTEKGKDVELRCDPISGHTALYWYRQSLGQGLEFLIYFQGNSAPDKSGLPSDRFSAERTGGSVSTLTIQRTQQEDSAVYLCASSLGLRTNTEAFFGQGTRLTVV.

The chain employs TRBV3-1 (or the pseudogene TRBV3-2) and TRBJ1-1; D gene ambiguous. With 3 bases removed from V and 5 bases from J, the gap between germline ends came to 13 bases. The CDR3 extends over 14 amino acids. The germline CDR1 and CDR2 sequences are LGHDT and YNNKEL (reference sequence). CDR3 DNA: TGTGCCAGCAGCCACCGGTTATCGGGAACTGAAGCTTTCTTT. Its translation is CASSHRLSGTEAFF.